The 9 T cell receptor beta chains in this list originate from one sample, sequenced in a study of T cell responses to AZD1222 COVID-19 vaccine (dated by TCRdb to about 2021). Library creation used the immunoSEQ multiplex PCR assay. Here the immuneACCESS table is served through TCRdb, limited to in-frame sequences with V and J called. Missing clones are a known gap in these copies; in checked studies unresolved V genes cover under half, and the rest lacks a known reason. This sample has some 90,000 clones in its table, and roughly 91% of those were observed once. Around 5% of the sample rests with the top ten. The time point tag for this specimen amounts to: about 28 days (+/-7) after the second vaccine dose. This specimen consisted of peripheral blood, obtained 28 days after the second AZD1222 dose. The origin of the receptors is an adult who received the AZD1222 COVID-19 vaccine.

The rearrangement joins TRBV5-1 to TRBJ1-3; TRBD1 agrees at 11 bases. The CDR3 totals 16 residues. CDR1 is SGHRS, CDR2 YFSETQ, per germline. With 0 bases clipped from V and 3 bases from J, the junction kept 2 bases outside the gene matches. The CDR3 spells CASSLGTGGRGNTIYF. CDR3 nucleotides: TGCGCCAGCAGCTTGGGGACAGGGGGCCGTGGAAACACCATATATTTT.

CDR3 nucleotide sequence: TGCAGTGCTCCGACTTACTATGGCTACACCTTC. It specifies CSAPTYYGYTF. V is TRBV20-1 and J is TRBJ1-2, with D unclear. Germline CDR1 is DFQATT and CDR2 is SNEGSKA (reference sequence). This CDR3 spans 11 amino acids. V lost 5 bases and J 3 bases, leaving 7 bases between the germline ends.

The chain links TRBV19 to TRBJ1-2; D remains ambiguous. Trimming took 6 bases from V and 2 from J, leaving 22 bases between them. This CDR3 region has 17 residues. Germline loops: CDR1 LNHDA, CDR2 SQIVND (reference sequence). The CDR3 coding sequence is TGTGCCAGTAGCAGATCACTAGGCCCCCTTCTCAACTATGGCTACACCTTC. Its translation: CASSRSLGPLLNYGYTF.

This chain connects TRBV6-5 to TRBJ1-4; 7 positions match TRBD1. The germline V gene encodes CDR1 MNHEY and CDR2 SVGAGI. V shed 8 bases and J 4 bases; nucleotides not matched to a gene: 4. This CDR3 is built from 13 residues. The DNA for the CDR3 is TGTGCCAGCCGACAGGGCCTTAATGAAAAACTGTTTTTT. Amino acid sequence: CASRQGLNEKLFF.

The chain joins TRBV4-1 to TRBJ1-1, with D hard to call. This CDR3 is built from 15 residues. The V end was cut by 5 bases, the J end by 0 bases, with 13 bases between. Looked up from germline, CDR1 is MGHRA and CDR2 is YSYEKL. CDR3 in DNA: TGCGCCAGCAGCTTCCTTCCTTCAATGAACACTGAAGCTTTCTTT. Protein: CASSFLPSMNTEAFF.

This chain uses TRBV4-2 with TRBJ1-4; no definite D call. In germline, CDR1 is LGHNA, CDR2 YNFKEQ. This CDR3 has 15 amino acids. The V end lost 3 bases, the J end lost 8 bases, and 16 bases lay between the germline ends. In DNA form, the CDR3 reads TGTGCCAGCAGCCATCCGTTGGGGTCAAACGAAAAACTGTTTTTT. Amino acids: CASSHPLGSNEKLFF.

The chain combines TRBV6-1 with TRBJ2-1; tentatively, D is TRBD2 (6 bases). Germline lookup yields CDR1 MNHNS and CDR2 SASEGT. The CDR3 runs 14 residues. The V end lost 0 bases, the J end lost 9 bases, and 12 bases lay between the germline ends. The CDR3, as DNA: TGTGCCAGCAGTGAAGCCGGAGGGTTGTCTGAGCAGTTCTTC. Protein: CASSEAGGLSEQFF.

This chain joins TRBV7-8 and TRBJ1-2; 12 bases are a match to TRBD1. This CDR3 is built from 14 residues. The ends lost 0 bases at V and 12 bases at J; junction bases unmatched: 5. Germline lookup yields CDR1 SGHVS and CDR2 FQNEAQ. CDR3 in amino acids: CASSLAGTGGVNTF. In nucleotides, the CDR3 is TGTGCCAGCAGCTTAGCGGGGACAGGGGGCGTCAACACCTTC.

The J gene is TRBJ1-6, the V gene TRBV7-8; 7 bases fit TRBD1. The germline V gene has CDR1 SGHVS and CDR2 FQNEAQ. The CDR3 extends over 14 amino acids. Trimming took 4 bases from V and 6 from J; bases not matched to a gene: 3. The CDR3: CASSSGQVNSPLHF. CDR3 nucleotide sequence: TGTGCCAGCAGCTCCGGACAGGTTAATTCACCCCTCCACTTT.